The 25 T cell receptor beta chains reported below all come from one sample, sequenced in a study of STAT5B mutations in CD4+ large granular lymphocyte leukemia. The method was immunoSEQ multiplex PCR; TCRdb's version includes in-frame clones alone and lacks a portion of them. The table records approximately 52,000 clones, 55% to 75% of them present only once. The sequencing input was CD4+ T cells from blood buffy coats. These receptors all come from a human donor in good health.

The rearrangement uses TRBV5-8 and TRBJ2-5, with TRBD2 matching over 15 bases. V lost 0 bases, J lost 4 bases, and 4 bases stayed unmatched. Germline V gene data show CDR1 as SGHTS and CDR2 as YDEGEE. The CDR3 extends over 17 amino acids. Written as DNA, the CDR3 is TGTGCCAGCAGCTTGGCATGGGGACTAGCGGGAGGAGAGACCCAGTACTTC. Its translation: CASSLAWGLAGGETQYF.

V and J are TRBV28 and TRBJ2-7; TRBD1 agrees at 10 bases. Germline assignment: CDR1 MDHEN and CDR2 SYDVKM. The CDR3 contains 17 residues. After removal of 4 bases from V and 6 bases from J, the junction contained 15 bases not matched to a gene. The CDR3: CASSSPIHEGTGVEQYF. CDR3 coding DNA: TGTGCCAGCAGTTCACCCATACACGAAGGGACAGGGGTCGAGCAGTACTTC.

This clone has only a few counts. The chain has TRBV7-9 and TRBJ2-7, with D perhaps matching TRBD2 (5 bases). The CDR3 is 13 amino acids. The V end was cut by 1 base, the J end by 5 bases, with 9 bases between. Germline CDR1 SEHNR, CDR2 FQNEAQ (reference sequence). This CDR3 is CASSLGPRDEQYV. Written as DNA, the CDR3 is TGTGCCAGCAGCTTAGGCCCGCGGGACGAGCAGTACGTC.

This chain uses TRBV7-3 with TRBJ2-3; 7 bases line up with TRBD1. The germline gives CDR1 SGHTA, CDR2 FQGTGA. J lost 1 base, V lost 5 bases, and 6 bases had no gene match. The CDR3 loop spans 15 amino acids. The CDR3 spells CASSRGGFGTDTQYF. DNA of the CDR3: TGTGCCAGCAGCCGAGGGGGCTTCGGCACAGATACGCAGTATTTT.

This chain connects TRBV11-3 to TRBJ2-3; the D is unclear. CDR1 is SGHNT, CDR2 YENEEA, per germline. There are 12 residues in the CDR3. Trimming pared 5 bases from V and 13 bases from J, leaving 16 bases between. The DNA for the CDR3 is TGTGCCAGCAGCACGAAACTTGGTCCGGAGTATTTT. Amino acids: CASSTKLGPEYF.

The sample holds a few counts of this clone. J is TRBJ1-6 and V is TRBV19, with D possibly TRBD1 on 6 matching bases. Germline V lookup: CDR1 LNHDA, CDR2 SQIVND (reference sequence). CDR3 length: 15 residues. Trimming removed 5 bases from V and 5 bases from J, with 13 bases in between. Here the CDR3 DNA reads TGTGCCAGTAGTCTGGGGGCAGGAAATAATTCACCCCTCCACTTT. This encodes CASSLGAGNNSPLHF.

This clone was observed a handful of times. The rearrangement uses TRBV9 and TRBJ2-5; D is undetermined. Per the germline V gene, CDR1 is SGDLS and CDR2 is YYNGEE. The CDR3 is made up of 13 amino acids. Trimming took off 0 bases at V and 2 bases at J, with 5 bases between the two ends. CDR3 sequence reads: CASSVGLQETQYF. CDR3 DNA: TGTGCCAGCAGCGTAGGTTTGCAAGAGACCCAGTACTTC.

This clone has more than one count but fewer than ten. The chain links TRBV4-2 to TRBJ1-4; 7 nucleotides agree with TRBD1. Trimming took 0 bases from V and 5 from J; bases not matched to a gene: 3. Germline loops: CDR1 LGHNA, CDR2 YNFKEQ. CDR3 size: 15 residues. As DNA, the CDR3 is TGTGCCAGCAGCCAAGAGTGGGACAGCAATGAAAAACTGTTTTTT. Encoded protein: CASSQEWDSNEKLFF.

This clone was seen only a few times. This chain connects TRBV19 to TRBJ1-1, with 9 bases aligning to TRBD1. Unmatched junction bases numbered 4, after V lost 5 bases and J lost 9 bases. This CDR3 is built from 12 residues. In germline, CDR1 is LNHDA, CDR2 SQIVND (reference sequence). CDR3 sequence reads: CASSGGQGKAFF. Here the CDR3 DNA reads TGTGCCAGTAGTGGGGGACAGGGAAAAGCTTTCTTT.

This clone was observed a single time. The CDR3 loop is CASSSGSEGSEDIQYF. The DNA of the CDR3 is TGTGCCAGCAGCTCAGGGAGCGAGGGGTCTGAGGACATTCAGTACTTC. The chain has TRBV7-3 and TRBJ2-4; D assignment may be TRBD1 or TRBD2 (5 bases each). The CDR3 has 16 amino acids. Germline V gives CDR1 SGHTA, CDR2 FQGTGA. V lost 4 bases and J 8 bases, leaving 21 bases between the germline ends.

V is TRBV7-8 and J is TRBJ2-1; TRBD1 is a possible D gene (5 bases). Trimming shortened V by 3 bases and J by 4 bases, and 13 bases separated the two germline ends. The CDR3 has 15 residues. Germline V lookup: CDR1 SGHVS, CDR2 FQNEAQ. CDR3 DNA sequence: TGTGCCAGCAGCTTCGACGGACAAAAGTACAATGAGCAGTTCTTC. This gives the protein CASSFDGQKYNEQFF.

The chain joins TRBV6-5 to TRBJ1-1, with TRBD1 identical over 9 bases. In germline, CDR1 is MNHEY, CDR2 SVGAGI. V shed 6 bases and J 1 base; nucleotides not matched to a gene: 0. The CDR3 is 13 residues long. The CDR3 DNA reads TGTGCCAGCAGGGACAGGGGGAACACTGAAGCTTTCTTT. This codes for CASRDRGNTEAFF.

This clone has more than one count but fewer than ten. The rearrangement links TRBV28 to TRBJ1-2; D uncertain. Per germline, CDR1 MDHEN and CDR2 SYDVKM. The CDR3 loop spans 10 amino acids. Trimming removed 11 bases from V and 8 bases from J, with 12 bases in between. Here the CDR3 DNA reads TGTGCCGCCGGTAGGAGGGGCTACACCTTC. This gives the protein CAAGRRGYTF.

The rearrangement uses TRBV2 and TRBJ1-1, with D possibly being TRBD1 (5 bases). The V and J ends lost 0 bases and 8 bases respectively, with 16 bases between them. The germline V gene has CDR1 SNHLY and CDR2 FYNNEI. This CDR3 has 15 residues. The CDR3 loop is CASSEALPGGSEAFF. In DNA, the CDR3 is TGTGCCAGCAGTGAAGCGCTTCCTGGGGGGTCCGAAGCTTTCTTT.

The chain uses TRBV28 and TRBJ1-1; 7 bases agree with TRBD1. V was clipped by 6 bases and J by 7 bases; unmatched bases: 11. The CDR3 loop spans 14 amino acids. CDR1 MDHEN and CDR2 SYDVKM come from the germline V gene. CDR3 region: CASSNRGRQGEAFF. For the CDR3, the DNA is TGTGCCAGCAGCAACCGGGGCCGACAGGGTGAAGCTTTCTTT.

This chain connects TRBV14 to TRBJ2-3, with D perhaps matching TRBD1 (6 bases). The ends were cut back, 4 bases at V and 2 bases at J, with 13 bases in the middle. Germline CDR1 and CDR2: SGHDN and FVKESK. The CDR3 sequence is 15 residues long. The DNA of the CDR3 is TGTGCCAGCAGCCTGCTGGGGGCTTCCACAGATACGCAGTATTTT. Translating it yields CASSLLGASTDTQYF.

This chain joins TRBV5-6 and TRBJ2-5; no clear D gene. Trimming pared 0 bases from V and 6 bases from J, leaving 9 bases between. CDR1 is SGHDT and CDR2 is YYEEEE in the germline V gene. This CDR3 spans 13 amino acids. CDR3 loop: CASSLERDKTQYF. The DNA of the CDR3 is TGTGCCAGCAGCTTGGAAAGGGATAAGACCCAGTACTTC.

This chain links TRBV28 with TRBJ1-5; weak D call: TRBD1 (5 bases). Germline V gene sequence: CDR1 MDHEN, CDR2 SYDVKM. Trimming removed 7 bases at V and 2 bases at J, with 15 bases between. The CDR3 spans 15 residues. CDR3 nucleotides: TGTGCCAGCACCCAAGGGGCAGCAGGCAATCAGCCCCAGCATTTT. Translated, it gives CASTQGAAGNQPQHF. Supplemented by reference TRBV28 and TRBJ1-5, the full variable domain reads DVKVTQSSRYLVKRTGEKVFLECVQDMDHENMFWYRQDPGLGLRLIYFSYDVKMKEKGDIPEGYSVSREKKERFSLILESASTNQTSMYLCASTQGAAGNQPQHFGDGTRLSIL.

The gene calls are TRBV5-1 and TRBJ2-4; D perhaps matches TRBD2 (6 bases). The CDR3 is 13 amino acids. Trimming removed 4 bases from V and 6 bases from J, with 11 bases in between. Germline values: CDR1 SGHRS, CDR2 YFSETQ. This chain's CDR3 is CASSRGWGNIQYF. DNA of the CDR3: TGCGCCAGCAGCCGGGGGTGGGGAAACATTCAGTACTTC.

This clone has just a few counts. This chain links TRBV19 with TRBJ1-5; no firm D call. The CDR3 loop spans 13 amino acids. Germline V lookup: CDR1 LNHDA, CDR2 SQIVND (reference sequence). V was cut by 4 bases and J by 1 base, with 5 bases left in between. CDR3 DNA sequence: TGTGCCAGTAGTACCACAAGCAATCAGCCCCAGCATTTT. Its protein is CASSTTSNQPQHF.

The CDR3 loop is CAISAWGDQETQYF. The CDR3 DNA reads as TGTGCCATCAGTGCTTGGGGGGACCAAGAGACCCAGTACTTC. The genes are TRBV10-3 and TRBJ2-5, with D maybe TRBD2 (6 bases). The CDR3 has 14 amino acids. CDR1 and CDR2 from the germline V gene are ENHRY and SYGVKD. Deletions cut 4 bases from V and 0 bases from J, with 9 bases between.

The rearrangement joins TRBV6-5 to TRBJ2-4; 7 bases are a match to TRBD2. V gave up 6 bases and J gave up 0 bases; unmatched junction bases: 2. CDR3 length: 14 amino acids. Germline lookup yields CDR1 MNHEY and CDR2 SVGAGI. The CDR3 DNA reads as TGTGCCAGCAGGGGGGGGGTAGCCAAAAACATTCAGTACTTC. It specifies CASRGGVAKNIQYF.

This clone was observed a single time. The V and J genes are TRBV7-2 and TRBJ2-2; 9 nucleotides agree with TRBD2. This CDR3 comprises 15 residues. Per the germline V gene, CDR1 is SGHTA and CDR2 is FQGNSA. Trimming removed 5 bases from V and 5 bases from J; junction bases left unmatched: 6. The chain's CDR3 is CASSPRGGGTGELFF. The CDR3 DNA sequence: TGTGCCAGCAGCCCGCGGGGGGGCGGAACCGGGGAGCTGTTTTTT.

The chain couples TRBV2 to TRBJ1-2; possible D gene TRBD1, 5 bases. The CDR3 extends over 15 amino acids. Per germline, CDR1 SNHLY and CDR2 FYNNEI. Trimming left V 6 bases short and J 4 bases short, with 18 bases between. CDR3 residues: CASSRAAGTFYGYTF. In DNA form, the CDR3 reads TGTGCCAGCAGCAGGGCCGCCGGTACGTTCTATGGCTACACCTTC.

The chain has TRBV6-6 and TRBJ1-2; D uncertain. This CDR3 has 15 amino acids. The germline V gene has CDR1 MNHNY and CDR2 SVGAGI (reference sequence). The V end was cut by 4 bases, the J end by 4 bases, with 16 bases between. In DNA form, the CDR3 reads TGTGCCAGCAGTTTGGACGGAGGCCTACTCTATGGCTACACCTTC. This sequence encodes CASSLDGGLLYGYTF.